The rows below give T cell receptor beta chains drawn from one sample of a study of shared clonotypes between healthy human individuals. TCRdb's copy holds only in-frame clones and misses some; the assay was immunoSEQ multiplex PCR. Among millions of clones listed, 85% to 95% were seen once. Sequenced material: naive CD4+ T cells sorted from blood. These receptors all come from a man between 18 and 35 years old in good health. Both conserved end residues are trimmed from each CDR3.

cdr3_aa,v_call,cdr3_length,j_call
ASRGTGKHYGYT,TRBV6-5,12,TRBJ1-2
ASSSLNEQF,TRBV11-2,9,TRBJ2-1
AWMGAYEQY,TRBV30,9,TRBJ2-7
ASSSDRRTTEAF,TRBV6-5,12,TRBJ1-1
ASSLAKGTEAF,TRBV11-2,11,TRBJ1-1
ASSIPLGQGRNSPLH,TRBV19,15,TRBJ1-6
ASSIGARGTYGYT,TRBV19,13,TRBJ1-2
ASSGDRGRETQY,TRBV5-1,12,TRBJ2-5
ASKAGGTTYEQY,TRBV2,12,TRBJ2-7
ASSSGQINQPQH,TRBV5-8,12,TRBJ1-5
ASSLSKGRGTDTQY,TRBV27,14,TRBJ2-3
ASSEPGTGVEKLF,TRBV25-1,13,TRBJ1-4
ASGLVNGGYT,TRBV12-5,10,TRBJ1-2
AWSRGGSLSYEQY,TRBV30,13,TRBJ2-7
ASSLEGTGTEAF,TRBV7-3,12,TRBJ1-1
ASSLEITAGANTDTQY,TRBV7-2,16,TRBJ2-3
ASSGTGGVQPQH,TRBV6-1,12,TRBJ1-5
ASSSSFGDKNSPLH,TRBV7-9,14,TRBJ1-6
ASSRLLGGRTETQY,TRBV28,14,TRBJ2-5
ASSQVTGSSAEAF,TRBV4-3,13,TRBJ1-1
ASSLGLAAYNEQF,TRBV5-1,13,TRBJ2-1
ASSSPGRREADTQY,TRBV28,14,TRBJ2-3
ASSYPKASGNTIY,TRBV6-6,13,TRBJ1-3
ASSAPTGLADEQF,TRBV2,13,TRBJ2-1
ASSTVANYGYT,TRBV19,11,TRBJ1-2
SVLATGGNGELF,TRBV29-1,12,TRBJ2-2
ASSYSDRTSYEQY,TRBV6-5,13,TRBJ2-7
AISEDSLRGKNIQY,TRBV10-3,14,TRBJ2-4
ASSFYTGDNEQF,TRBV7-3,12,TRBJ2-1
ASSLDGALDLYGYT,TRBV11-2,14,TRBJ1-2
ASRLDRGNNEQY,TRBV7-2,12,TRBJ2-7
ASSVGTGGTDTQY,TRBV9,13,TRBJ2-3
ASRGSAGNTIY,TRBV6-5,11,TRBJ1-3
ASSYTSGRVPYEQY,TRBV6-5,14,TRBJ2-7
ASSLSSGTNTGELF,TRBV5-1,14,TRBJ2-2
AISESLNSPLH,TRBV10-3,11,TRBJ1-6
ASSRNRGTGNSPLH,TRBV19,14,TRBJ1-6
AIREQGAYDEQY,TRBV10-3,12,TRBJ2-7
ASSLGLRDTQY,TRBV7-8,11,TRBJ2-3
ASSLRQGQETQY,TRBV7-3,12,TRBJ2-5
SVVRGGNEQY,TRBV29-1,10,TRBJ2-7
ASSHPLAGGRAQY,TRBV11-2,13,TRBJ2-5
ASSNFGTGSMSNQPQH,TRBV27,16,TRBJ1-5
ASSLGGPSNQPQH,TRBV7-9,13,TRBJ1-5
ASSPLTGIGQF,TRBV18,11,TRBJ2-1